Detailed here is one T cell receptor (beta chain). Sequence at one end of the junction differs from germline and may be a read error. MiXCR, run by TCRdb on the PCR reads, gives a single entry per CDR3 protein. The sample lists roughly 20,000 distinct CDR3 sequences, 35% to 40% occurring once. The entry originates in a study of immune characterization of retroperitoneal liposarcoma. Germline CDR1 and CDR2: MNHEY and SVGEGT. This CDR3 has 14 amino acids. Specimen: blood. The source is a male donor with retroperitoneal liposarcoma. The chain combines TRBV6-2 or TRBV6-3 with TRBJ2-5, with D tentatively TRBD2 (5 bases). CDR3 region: CAGSSPHGKETQYF. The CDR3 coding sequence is TGTGCCGGCAGTTCCCCCCACGGGAAAGAGACCCAGTACTTC.